The TCR beta chain described here comes from a study of blood T cells in healthy people across ages. The V gene end was trimmed by 6 bases and the J gene end by 4 bases; junction bases not matched to a gene: 11. Germline V gene data show CDR1 as SNHLY and CDR2 as FYNNEI. The CDR3 covers 17 residues. A second PCR, run for about 7 to 11 cycles, used a sample-barcoded 5' primer plus a J-beta primer mix. Each cDNA was tagged by a template-switch adaptor containing 12 random nucleotides. Sequencing of every sample gave 2.5 million or more CDR3-containing paired-end reads. Using its own MiXCR run on the 5' RACE reads, TCRdb lists one record per CDR3 protein. This repertoire shows about 1.4 million distinct CDR3 sequences, around 59% found once; its top ten account for 6.5% to 8.5%.

The sample was blood. The chain couples TRBV2 to TRBJ2-1, with 11 bases matching TRBD2. This receptor was identified in a man aged 18-30 years in good health. CDR3 nucleotides: TGTGCCAGCAGGATAACGGGACTAGCGGTCAAGTACAATGAGCAGTTCTTC. Its translation: CASRITGLAVKYNEQFF.